This T cell receptor (beta chain) is from a study of graft-versus-host responses after intestinal transplantation. Study-wide background: Recipients were given multivisceral, liver-intestinal, or isolated intestinal transplants. Induction with anti-thymocyte globulin, then tacrolimus and steroids for approximately three years, was given to all recipients.

CFSE-low proliferating responders, CD3+CD4+ and CD3+CD8+, were sorted post-reaction. Germline V gene lookup returns CDR1 SGHNT and CDR2 YYREEE (reference sequence). V lost 0 bases and J 2 bases, leaving 8 bases between the germline ends. The CDR3 covers 14 residues. This clone is medium-sized (0.01 to 0.1%). Overall study findings and caveats: Some patients had graft-donor T cell macrochimerism. In their allografts, the ratios of graft-versus-host to host-versus-graft T cell clones were high.

Assay: immunoSEQ multiplex PCR; the TCRdb copy retains only in-frame clones and omits some. The repertoire has about 11,000 clones, approximately 30% of them found once; the top ten carry under 2%. Here the sequenced sample was alloreactive CD4+ T cells from a mixed lymphocyte reaction culture, taken before transplantation. Subset meaning: CFSE-low proliferating T cells sorted from roughly 6-day pre-transplant mixed lymphocyte reaction (GvH or HvG direction). The TCR comes from a human patient who was an organ donor for intestinal transplantation. V and J are TRBV5-4 and TRBJ1-2, with a tentative D call TRBD1 (5 bases). The CDR3: CASSLVRGNYGYTF. CDR3 nucleotides: TGTGCCAGCAGCTTGGTTCGGGGGAACTATGGCTACACCTTC.